Below are 30 T cell receptor beta chains sequenced from a single sample in a study of OX40 agonist ivuxolimab in advanced cancers. This table comes from immunoSEQ multiplex PCR, and its TCRdb copy is limited to in-frame clones, with some not included. The table lists more than 50,000 clones, less than 90% of them singletons. The material was CD4+ or CD8+ T cells sorted from blood, obtained in a trial of the OX40 agonist ivuxolimab. The receptors shown here come from an adult with an advanced solid tumor such as melanoma, head and neck, liver or kidney cancer.

The chain employs TRBV2 and TRBJ2-7, with 9 bases lining up with TRBD2. This CDR3 has 14 residues. J was trimmed by 2 bases and V by 4 bases; bases with no gene match: 3. Germline assignment: CDR1 SNHLY and CDR2 FYNNEI. CDR3 residues: CASSASGNTYEQYF. The CDR3 bases are TGTGCCAGCAGTGCTAGCGGGAACACCTACGAGCAGTACTTC.

The V call is TRBV30, the J call TRBJ2-5; the match to TRBD2 covers 7 bases. The CDR3 has 15 amino acids. V gave up 0 bases and J gave up 0 bases; unmatched junction bases: 4. Germline CDR1 GTSNPN, CDR2 SVGIG (reference sequence). The CDR3 loop is CAWSVQAGYQETQYF. The DNA for the CDR3 is TGTGCCTGGAGTGTACAAGCGGGATACCAAGAGACCCAGTACTTC.

This chain connects TRBV30 to TRBJ1-1, with 7 bases aligning to TRBD1. The CDR3 totals 12 residues. Germline lookup yields CDR1 GTSNPN and CDR2 SVGIG (reference sequence). J gave up 1 base and V 6 bases, and 2 bases lay outside the gene matches. Here the CDR3 DNA reads TGTGCCTGTAGACAGGGGAACACTGAAGCTTTCTTT. Translating gives CACRQGNTEAFF.

V and J are TRBV4-2 and TRBJ1-4, with D uncertain. Between the trimmed V and J ends, which lost 1 base and 0 bases, there was a span of 12 bases. Germline-derived CDR1 and CDR2 are LGHNA and YNFKEQ. The CDR3 is 17 residues long. The CDR3, as DNA: TGTGCCAGCAGCCAAGCAACAGCCGCTGCAACTAATGAAAAACTGTTTTTT. Translating it yields CASSQATAAATNEKLFF.

This sequence joins TRBV5-1 and TRBJ2-2, with TRBD1 as a possible D gene (6 bases). This CDR3 comprises 15 residues. Between the trimmed V and J ends, which lost 0 bases and 5 bases, there was a span of 11 bases. Germline V gives CDR1 SGHRS, CDR2 YFSETQ. The CDR3 coding sequence is TGCGCCAGCAGCTTGGAGGGGGTCGGAACCGGGGAGCTGTTTTTT. This encodes CASSLEGVGTGELFF.

The chain carries TRBV5-6 and TRBJ2-6; no clear D. The CDR3 has 18 amino acids. Per germline, CDR1 SGHDT and CDR2 YYEEEE. The V and J ends lost 4 bases and 0 bases respectively, with 17 bases between them. CDR3 nucleotide sequence: TGTGCCAGCAGCCCCGGTTCCTTTTCCAACTCTGGGGCCAACGTCCTGACTTTC. It is translated as CASSPGSFSNSGANVLTF.

The rearrangement uses TRBV6-4 and TRBJ1-2, with D maybe TRBD1 (5 bases). The germline CDR1 and CDR2 sequences are MRHNA and SNTAGT. V lost 2 bases, J lost 7 bases, and 5 bases lay in between. The CDR3 consists of 11 residues. CDR3 nucleotide sequence: TGTGCCAGCAGTGACGGGGGTGGCTACACCTTC. As protein: CASSDGGGYTF.

V is TRBV30 and J is TRBJ1-6, with D hard to call. The CDR3 spans 14 residues. Per the germline V gene, CDR1 is GTSNPN and CDR2 is SVGIG (reference sequence). V was pared by 0 bases and J by 8 bases, with 11 bases between. The CDR3 spells CAWSVWTADSPLHF. The CDR3 DNA reads as TGTGCCTGGAGTGTGTGGACGGCGGATTCACCCCTCCACTTT.

The chain links TRBV7-3 to TRBJ2-1; 8 positions agree with TRBD2. Germline V CDR1 and CDR2: SGHTA, FQGTGA. The CDR3 extends over 16 amino acids. V lost 2 bases and J lost 4; bases outside the gene matches: 7. In DNA, the CDR3 is TGTGCCAGCAGCTTAGAAGGCGGGGGGCTATACAATGAGCAGTTCTTC. This encodes CASSLEGGGLYNEQFF. The full variable domain, with the rest looked up from reference TRBV7-3 and TRBJ2-1, is GAGVSQTPSNKVTEKGKYVELRCDPISGHTALYWYRQSLGQGPEFLIYFQGTGAADDSGLPNDRFFAVRPEGSVSTLKIQRTERGDSAVYLCASSLEGGGLYNEQFFGPGTRLTVL.

The chain has TRBV6-6 and TRBJ2-1; no definite D call. The germline V gene has CDR1 MNHNY and CDR2 SVGAGI (reference sequence). Trimming stripped 7 bases from V and 1 base from J, with 8 bases between. This CDR3 has 13 amino acids. CDR3 nucleotide sequence: TGTGCCAGCAATCCCGGGTCCTACAATGAGCAGTTCTTC. Its translation: CASNPGSYNEQFF.

The chain combines TRBV19 with TRBJ2-3; D possibly corresponds to TRBD2 (5 bases). V lost 4 bases, J lost 1 base, and 15 bases lay in between. The CDR3 loop spans 16 amino acids. The germline CDR1 and CDR2 sequences are LNHDA and SQIVND (reference sequence). The CDR3 loop reads CASSTLPAVGTDTQYF. The CDR3 DNA reads TGTGCCAGTAGTACCCTCCCAGCGGTGGGCACAGATACGCAGTATTTT.

The chain recombines TRBV14 with TRBJ2-7; 12 bases align to TRBD1. With 9 bases clipped from V and 4 bases from J, the junction kept 10 bases outside the gene matches. The germline CDR1 and CDR2 sequences are SGHDN and FVKESK. CDR3 length equals 15 residues. The CDR3 sequence: CASSPGTGGIYEQYF. For the CDR3, the DNA is TGTGCCAGTAGTCCCGGGACAGGGGGCATATACGAGCAGTACTTC. Filled out from reference TRBV14 and TRBJ2-7, the complete variable domain reads EAGVTQFPSHSVIEKGQTVTLRCDPISGHDNLYWYRRVMGKEIKFLLHFVKESKQDESGMPNNRFLAERTGGTYSTLKVQPAELEDSGVYFCASSPGTGGIYEQYFGPGTRLTVT.

The chain links TRBV16 to TRBJ2-7; possibly TRBD1 for D (6 bases). This CDR3 region has 16 residues. The ends were cut back, 2 bases at V and 3 bases at J, with 17 bases in the middle. Germline CDR1 reads KGHSY; CDR2 reads FQNENV. CDR3 coding DNA: TGTGCCAGCAGCCAAGTCCAGCAGGGGCTTAGCTACGAGCAGTACTTC. Its protein is CASSQVQQGLSYEQYF.

This chain connects TRBV19 to TRBJ2-7; D remains ambiguous. V gave up 3 bases and J gave up 4 bases, with 13 bases separating them. Germline CDR1 and CDR2: LNHDA and SQIVND (reference sequence). There are 14 residues in the CDR3. CDR3 region: CASSMGLSPYEQYF. The CDR3 DNA sequence: TGTGCCAGTAGTATGGGATTATCACCGTACGAGCAGTACTTC.

The V call is TRBV7-6, the J call TRBJ2-3; no clear D gene. This CDR3 comprises 12 residues. Germline CDR1 and CDR2: SGHVS and FNYEAQ. V dropped 6 bases and J dropped 5 bases, with 9 bases sitting between them. The CDR3 sequence is CASRPVGDTQYF. In nucleotides, the CDR3 is TGTGCCAGCAGACCCGTTGGAGATACGCAGTATTTT.

The J gene is TRBJ1-1, the V gene TRBV6-6, with 9 bases lining up with TRBD1. Germline loops: CDR1 MNHNY, CDR2 SVGAGI (reference sequence). V was pared by 6 bases and J by 11 bases, with 4 bases of the junction left unmatched. The CDR3 runs to 11 residues. CDR3 DNA: TGTGCCAGCAGGGGACAGGGTCGGGCTTTCTTT. Translation: CASRGQGRAFF.

The chain recombines TRBV27 with TRBJ2-7; D might be TRBD1 or TRBD2, each matching 5 bases. V was clipped by 7 bases and J by 5 bases, with 24 bases between them. Germline CDR1 reads MNHEY; CDR2 reads SMNVEV (reference sequence). The CDR3 totals 16 residues. The CDR3 nucleotides are TGTGCCAGCACCCCCCTCTGGGGGACCACGAAGGACGAGCAGTACTTC. Translation gives CASTPLWGTTKDEQYF.

V gene TRBV11-2 combines with J gene TRBJ2-2; D is perhaps TRBD1 (6 bases). This CDR3 contains 16 residues. Trimming left V 0 bases short and J 7 bases short, with 15 bases between. Germline loops: CDR1 SGHAT, CDR2 FQNNGV. This CDR3 is CASSLEGGVVGGELFF. CDR3 sequence (DNA): TGTGCCAGCAGCTTAGAAGGGGGAGTGGTCGGCGGGGAGCTGTTTTTT.

The V call is TRBV19, the J call TRBJ1-5, with a weak D call TRBD1 (5 bases). From germline, CDR1 is LNHDA and CDR2 SQIVND (reference sequence). CDR3 size: 13 residues. Between the trimmed V and J ends, which lost 7 bases and 11 bases, there was a span of 18 bases. The CDR3 DNA reads TGTGCCAGTATACCAGCGGGGGGACGGGCCCAGCATTTT. Amino acids: CASIPAGGRAQHF.

The chain joins TRBV27 to TRBJ1-5; possible D gene TRBD1, 5 bases. The CDR3 runs 15 residues. Trimming pared 2 bases from V and 6 bases from J, leaving 14 bases between. Germline V gives CDR1 MNHEY, CDR2 SMNVEV (reference sequence). The CDR3 is CASSLGRAPGQPQHF. The DNA for the CDR3 is TGTGCCAGCAGTTTAGGCAGGGCCCCCGGTCAGCCCCAGCATTTT.

The chain recombines TRBV18 with TRBJ1-2, with unresolved D. This CDR3 is 12 amino acids long. From germline, CDR1 is KGHSH and CDR2 LQKENI. The V end was cut by 6 bases, the J end by 3 bases, with 8 bases between. Here the CDR3 DNA reads TGTGCCAGCTCTGAAACGGACTATGGCTACACCTTC. Protein product: CASSETDYGYTF.

The genes are TRBV18 and TRBJ1-6, with D possibly matching TRBD1 (5 bases). There are 12 residues in the CDR3. Trimming left V 3 bases short and J 8 bases short, with 5 bases between. Germline CDR1 is KGHSH and CDR2 is LQKENI. The CDR3 nucleotides read TGTGCCAGCTCACCGGGGGATTCACCCCTCCACTTT. Its translation is CASSPGDSPLHF.

The table lists this clone with a count of one. The chain employs TRBV6-5 and TRBJ2-7, with a weak D call TRBD2 (6 bases). There are 14 residues in the CDR3. CDR1 is MNHEY and CDR2 is SVGAGI in the germline V gene. V was clipped by 6 bases and J by 2 bases, with 14 bases between them. In nucleotides, the CDR3 is TGTGCCAGCAGCCGGGGGTCCGGCACCTACGAGCAGTACTTC. Translated, it gives CASSRGSGTYEQYF.

V and J are TRBV4-1 and TRBJ2-7; a possible D gene is TRBD1 (6 bases). The V end was cut by 5 bases, the J end by 2 bases, with 7 bases between. Germline CDR1 and CDR2: MGHRA and YSYEKL. The CDR3 sequence is 12 residues long. CDR3 residues: CASSGGPYEQYF. As DNA, the CDR3 is TGCGCCAGCAGCGGGGGCCCCTACGAGCAGTACTTC.

This clone was counted only a few times. The chain links TRBV29-1 to TRBJ2-7, with D unresolved. Trimming pared 4 bases from V and 0 bases from J, leaving 16 bases between. The germline V gene encodes CDR1 SQVTM and CDR2 ANQGSEA. The length of the CDR3 is 15 residues. In DNA form, the CDR3 reads TGCAGCGTTGTCGGGCTTTGGGAAAGCTCCTACGAGCAGTACTTC. Its protein product is CSVVGLWESSYEQYF.

The rearrangement links TRBV20-1 to TRBJ2-5, with no clear D. This CDR3 is 11 amino acids long. V was shortened by 5 bases and J by 5 bases, with 9 bases between the two germline ends. The germline gives CDR1 DFQATT, CDR2 SNEGSKA (reference sequence). CDR3 nucleotide sequence: TGCAGTGCTCTCACGAGGGAGACCCAGTACTTC. As protein: CSALTRETQYF.

The chain recombines TRBV7-2 with TRBJ1-2; a possible D gene is TRBD1 (6 bases). The germline gives CDR1 SGHTA, CDR2 FQGNSA. CDR3 length equals 14 residues. Between the trimmed V and J ends, which lost 5 bases and 2 bases, there was a span of 12 bases. This CDR3 is CASSVRDKNYGYTF. The DNA for the CDR3 is TGTGCCAGCAGCGTGCGGGACAAGAACTATGGCTACACCTTC.

The CDR3 bases are TGTGCCAGCAGCTTTTCAGGGGTTGGCAATCAGCCCCAGCATTTT. Translating it yields CASSFSGVGNQPQHF. This chain joins TRBV5-5 and TRBJ1-5; D possibly corresponds to TRBD1 (6 bases). Germline loops: CDR1 SGHKS, CDR2 YYEKEE (reference sequence). V shed 2 bases and J shed 2 bases, with 11 bases lying between them. The CDR3 is 15 amino acids.

This CDR3 is CASSLGLASRGNRGFYTF. CDR3 coding DNA: TGTGCCAGCAGCTTAGGCCTAGCCTCCAGGGGGAACAGGGGCTTCTACACCTTC. The V call is TRBV13, the J call TRBJ1-2, with 7 positions matching TRBD1. The CDR3 extends over 18 amino acids. The germline V gene has CDR1 PRHDT and CDR2 FYEKMQ (reference sequence). With V trimmed by 0 bases and J by 10 bases, 20 bases remained unmatched.

This chain links TRBV2 with TRBJ2-6; 7 positions match TRBD1. J was trimmed by 15 bases and V by 7 bases; bases with no gene match: 9. In germline, CDR1 is SNHLY, CDR2 FYNNEI. This CDR3 spans 12 amino acids. CDR3 loop: CASTGGYRGLTF. As DNA, the CDR3 is TGTGCCAGCACAGGGGGTTACCGTGGCCTGACTTTC.